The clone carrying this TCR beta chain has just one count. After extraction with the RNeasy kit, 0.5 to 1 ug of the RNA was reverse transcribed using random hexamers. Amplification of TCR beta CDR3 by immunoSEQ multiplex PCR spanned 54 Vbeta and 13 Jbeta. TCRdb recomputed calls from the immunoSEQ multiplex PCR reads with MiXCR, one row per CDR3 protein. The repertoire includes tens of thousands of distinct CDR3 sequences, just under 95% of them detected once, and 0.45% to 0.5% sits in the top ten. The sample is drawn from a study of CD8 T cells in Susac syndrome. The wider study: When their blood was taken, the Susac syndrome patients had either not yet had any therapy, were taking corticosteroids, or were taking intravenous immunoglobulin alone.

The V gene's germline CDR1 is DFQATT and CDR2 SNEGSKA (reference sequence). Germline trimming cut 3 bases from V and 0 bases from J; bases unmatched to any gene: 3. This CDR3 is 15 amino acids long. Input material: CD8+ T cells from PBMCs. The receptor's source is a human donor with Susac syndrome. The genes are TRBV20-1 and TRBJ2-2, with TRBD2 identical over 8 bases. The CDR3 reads CSASVAGSNTGELFF. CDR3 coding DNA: TGCAGTGCTAGCGTAGCGGGATCGAACACCGGGGAGCTGTTTTTT.